This is a list of T cell receptor beta chains from one sample in a study of graft-versus-host responses after intestinal transplantation. Their antigen targets remain unknown. TCRdb's copy holds only in-frame clones and misses some; the assay was immunoSEQ multiplex PCR. This table has approximately 99,000 clones, about 90% appearing once. The sample consisted of unstimulated CD8+ T cells sorted from spleen or lymph node cells, taken before transplant. Every receptor here comes from a human donor who was the organ donor for an intestinal transplant. Each CDR3 is given with its conserved first and last residue. D genes are given only for firm matches. Clone sizes are given selectively: once, few, many, or a class where the clone is expanded.

J: TRBJ2-7; size: NA; V: TRBV13; D: TRBD1; CDR3: CASSTGTGLAEQYF; DNA: TGTGCCAGCAGTACAGGGACAGGGCTCGCCGAGCAGTACTTC
J: TRBJ1-2; size: NA; V: TRBV5-1; D: NA; CDR3: CASSLVPGGANYGYTF; DNA: TGCGCCAGCAGCTTGGTGCCCGGGGGAGCTAACTATGGCTACACCTTC
J: TRBJ1-2; size: few; V: TRBV25-1; D: TRBD1; CDR3: CASSARTGYGYTF; DNA: TGTGCCAGCAGTGCCCGGACAGGGTATGGCTACACCTTC
J: TRBJ2-3; size: once; V: TRBV5-1; D: NA; CDR3: CASTGVTTDTQYF; DNA: TGCGCCAGCACGGGGGTCACCACAGATACGCAGTATTTT
J: TRBJ1-2; size: NA; V: TRBV19; D: NA; CDR3: CAREKLRENYGYTF; DNA: TGTGCCAGAGAGAAACTGAGGGAAAACTATGGCTACACCTTC
J: TRBJ1-2; size: NA; V: TRBV14; D: TRBD1; CDR3: CASSQGGGQANYGYTF; DNA: TGTGCCAGCAGCCAAGGAGGGGGACAGGCTAACTATGGCTACACCTTC
J: TRBJ2-2; size: NA; V: TRBV28; D: NA; CDR3: CASIGPTGELFF; DNA: TGTGCCAGCATCGGTCCCACCGGGGAGCTGTTTTTT
J: TRBJ1-1; size: NA; V: TRBV19; D: TRBD1; CDR3: CASSIIWPGDRVGTMNTEAFF; DNA: TGTGCCAGTAGTATTATCTGGCCCGGGGACAGGGTCGGGACAATGAACACTGAAGCTTTCTTT
J: TRBJ1-2; size: NA; V: TRBV29-1; D: NA; CDR3: CSVVARQHYTF; DNA: TGCAGCGTTGTTGCTCGACAGCATTACACCTTC
J: TRBJ2-3; size: NA; V: TRBV13; D: TRBD2; CDR3: CASSLGSGGVKDTQYF; DNA: TGTGCCAGCAGCTTAGGCTCGGGAGGAGTTAAGGATACGCAGTATTTT
J: TRBJ2-1; size: NA; V: TRBV9; D: NA; CDR3: CASSVGLQYSYNEQFF; DNA: TGTGCCAGCAGCGTAGGACTGCAATACTCCTACAATGAGCAGTTCTTC
J: TRBJ2-1; size: once; V: TRBV9; D: NA; CDR3: CASSVAGTYNEQFF; DNA: TGTGCCAGCAGCGTAGCAGGTACCTACAATGAGCAGTTCTTC
J: TRBJ2-3; size: NA; V: TRBV7-9; D: NA; CDR3: CASSFSGASGYTQYF; DNA: TGTGCCAGCAGCTTTAGCGGCGCCTCGGGGTATACGCAGTATTTT
J: TRBJ2-1; size: NA; V: TRBV7-8; D: TRBD2; CDR3: CASSYLLGGADNEQFF; DNA: TGTGCCAGCAGCTACCTCCTCGGGGGGGCTGACAATGAGCAGTTCTTC
J: TRBJ2-7; size: NA; V: TRBV28; D: NA; CDR3: CASSLGTGLYEQYF; DNA: TGTGCCAGCAGTCTAGGGACTGGCCTCTACGAGCAGTACTTC
J: TRBJ2-1; size: once; V: TRBV9; D: TRBD1; CDR3: CASSLPGTGVYNEQFF; DNA: TGTGCCAGCAGCCTACCCGGGACAGGGGTATACAATGAGCAGTTCTTC
J: TRBJ2-5; size: NA; V: TRBV9; D: TRBD2; CDR3: CASSTDSGAETQYF; DNA: TGTGCCAGCAGCACCGATAGCGGGGCAGAGACCCAGTACTTC
J: TRBJ1-6; size: NA; V: TRBV28; D: NA; CDR3: CASSITGNSPLHF; DNA: TGTGCCAGCAGTATCACAGGGAATTCACCCCTCCACTTT
J: TRBJ2-1; size: NA; V: TRBV29-1; D: NA; CDR3: CRAAGTGNNEQFF; DNA: TGCAGGGCGGCTGGCACAGGCAACAATGAGCAGTTCTTC
J: TRBJ2-5; size: NA; V: TRBV13; D: TRBD2; CDR3: CASSFRLAAYPQETQYF; DNA: TGTGCCAGCAGCTTCAGACTAGCGGCTTACCCACAAGAGACCCAGTACTTC
J: TRBJ1-2; size: few; V: TRBV6-1; D: NA; CDR3: CASSTRYRVGYGYTF; DNA: TGTGCCAGCAGTACCCGGTACAGGGTCGGCTATGGCTACACCTTC
J: TRBJ2-5; size: NA; V: TRBV9; D: NA; CDR3: CASSVEPAGWETQYF; DNA: TGTGCCAGCAGCGTAGAACCAGCGGGCTGGGAGACCCAGTACTTC
J: TRBJ1-2; size: NA; V: TRBV10-3; D: NA; CDR3: CAISPPGGNGYTF; DNA: TGTGCCATCAGCCCCCCCGGCGGGAACGGCTACACCTTC
J: TRBJ2-7; size: NA; V: TRBV21-1; D: NA; CDR3: CASASRKPDYYEQYF; DNA: TGTGCCAGCGCCTCACGGAAGCCGGACTACTACGAGCAGTACTTC
J: TRBJ1-2; size: NA; V: TRBV6-1; D: NA; CDR3: CASSEFWTNYGHTF; DNA: TGTGCCAGCAGTGAATTCTGGACTAACTATGGCCACACCTTC
J: TRBJ2-7; size: NA; V: TRBV7-6; D: TRBD2; CDR3: CASSFHSGLAGGNEQYF; DNA: TGTGCCAGCAGCTTCCACTCGGGACTAGCGGGAGGGAACGAGCAGTACTTC
J: TRBJ2-5; size: NA; V: TRBV9; D: NA; CDR3: CASSVGGRNQETQYF; DNA: TGTGCCAGCAGCGTAGGGGGGCGGAACCAAGAGACCCAGTACTTC
J: TRBJ1-1; size: NA; V: TRBV5-5; D: NA; CDR3: CASSLGYGGAYTEAFF; DNA: TGTGCCAGCAGCTTGGGTTATGGAGGCGCCTACACTGAAGCTTTCTTT
J: TRBJ2-1; size: NA; V: TRBV5-1; D: TRBD1; CDR3: CASSLGTGAHNEQFF; DNA: TGCGCCAGCAGCCTAGGGACAGGGGCACACAATGAGCAGTTCTTC
J: TRBJ2-1; size: NA; V: TRBV27; D: TRBD2; CDR3: CASSALAGVAYNEQFF; DNA: TGTGCCAGCAGTGCCCTAGCGGGAGTTGCCTACAATGAGCAGTTCTTC
J: TRBJ2-7; size: NA; V: TRBV30; D: NA; CDR3: CAWSAGVAYEQYF; DNA: TGTGCCTGGAGTGCAGGGGTGGCCTACGAGCAGTACTTC
J: TRBJ1-2; size: NA; V: TRBV11-3; D: TRBD1; CDR3: CASSLSTGFYGYTF; DNA: TGTGCCAGCAGCTTATCGACAGGGTTCTATGGCTACACCTTC
J: TRBJ1-2; size: NA; V: TRBV21-1; D: NA; CDR3: CASSKRGYYGYTF; DNA: TGTGCCAGCAGCAAACGGGGGTACTATGGCTACACCTTC
J: TRBJ1-1; size: NA; V: TRBV27; D: TRBD1; CDR3: CASSLTWDREITEAFF; DNA: TGTGCCAGCAGTTTAACCTGGGACAGAGAAATCACTGAAGCTTTCTTT
J: TRBJ2-6; size: NA; V: TRBV19; D: NA; CDR3: CASILSQAEYTGANVLTF; DNA: TGTGCCAGTATCCTCTCCCAGGCCGAATATACTGGGGCCAACGTCCTGACTTTC
J: TRBJ2-1; size: NA; V: TRBV2; D: TRBD2; CDR3: CASRLAGGPNEQFF; DNA: TGTGCCAGCCGCCTAGCGGGGGGGCCGAATGAGCAGTTCTTC
J: TRBJ2-7; size: NA; V: TRBV28; D: NA; CDR3: CASSLRTAGQLYEQYF; DNA: TGTGCCAGCAGTTTACGGACAGCGGGGCAACTCTACGAGCAGTACTTC
J: TRBJ2-5; size: NA; V: TRBV13; D: TRBD2; CDR3: CASSSRLAGGQETQYF; DNA: TGTGCCAGCAGCTCAAGACTAGCGGGAGGGCAAGAGACCCAGTACTTC
J: TRBJ2-7; size: NA; V: TRBV13; D: NA; CDR3: CASSLGPGSSYEQYF; DNA: TGTGCCAGCAGCTTAGGTCCAGGTAGCTCCTACGAGCAGTACTTC
J: TRBJ2-7; size: once; V: TRBV11-3; D: TRBD2; CDR3: CASSLWDSGDNEQYF; DNA: TGTGCCAGCAGCTTATGGGATAGCGGGGACAACGAGCAGTACTTC
J: TRBJ2-7; size: NA; V: TRBV7-9; D: NA; CDR3: CASSLVEIQGHYEQYF; DNA: TGTGCCAGCAGCTTAGTAGAGATACAGGGCCACTACGAGCAGTACTTC
J: TRBJ1-1; size: NA; V: TRBV5-6; D: TRBD1; CDR3: CASSLTGTTEAFF; DNA: TGTGCCAGCAGTTTGACAGGGACCACTGAAGCTTTCTTT
J: TRBJ2-3; size: NA; V: TRBV4-1; D: NA; CDR3: CASLTDTQYF; DNA: TGCGCCAGCCTCACAGATACGCAGTATTTT